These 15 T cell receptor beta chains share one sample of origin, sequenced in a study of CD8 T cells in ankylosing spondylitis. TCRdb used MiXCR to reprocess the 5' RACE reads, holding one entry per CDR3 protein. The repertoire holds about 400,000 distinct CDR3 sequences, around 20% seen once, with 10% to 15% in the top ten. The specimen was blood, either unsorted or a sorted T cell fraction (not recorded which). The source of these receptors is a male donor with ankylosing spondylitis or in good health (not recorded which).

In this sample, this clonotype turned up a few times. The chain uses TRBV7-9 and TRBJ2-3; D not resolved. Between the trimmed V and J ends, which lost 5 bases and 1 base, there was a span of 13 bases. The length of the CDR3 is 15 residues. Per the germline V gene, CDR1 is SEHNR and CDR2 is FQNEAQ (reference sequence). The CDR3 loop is CASSTSETGTDTQYF. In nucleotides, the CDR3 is TGTGCCAGCAGCACCTCCGAAACAGGCACAGATACGCAGTATTTT. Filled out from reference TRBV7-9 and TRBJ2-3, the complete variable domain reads DTGVSQNPRHKITKRGQNVTFRCDPISEHNRLYWYRQTLGQGPEFLTYFQNEAQLEKSRLLSDRFSAERPKGSFSTLEIQRTEQGDSAMYLCASSTSETGTDTQYFGPGTRLTVL.

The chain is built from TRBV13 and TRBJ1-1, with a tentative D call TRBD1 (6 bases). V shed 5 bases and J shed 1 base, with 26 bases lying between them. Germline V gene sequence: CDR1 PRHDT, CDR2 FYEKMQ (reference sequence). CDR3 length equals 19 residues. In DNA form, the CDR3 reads TGTGCCAGCAGCCCCAGGGGCCCGGCAGGGGCCAGGGGGAACACTGAAGCTTTCTTT. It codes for CASSPRGPAGARGNTEAFF.

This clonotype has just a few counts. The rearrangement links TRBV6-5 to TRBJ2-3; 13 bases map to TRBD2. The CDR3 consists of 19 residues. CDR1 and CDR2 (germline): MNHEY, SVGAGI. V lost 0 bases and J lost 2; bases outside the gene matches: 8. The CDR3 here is CASSYSGTSGEPHTDTQYF. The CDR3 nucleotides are TGTGCCAGCAGTTACTCCGGGACTAGCGGGGAGCCGCACACAGATACGCAGTATTTT.

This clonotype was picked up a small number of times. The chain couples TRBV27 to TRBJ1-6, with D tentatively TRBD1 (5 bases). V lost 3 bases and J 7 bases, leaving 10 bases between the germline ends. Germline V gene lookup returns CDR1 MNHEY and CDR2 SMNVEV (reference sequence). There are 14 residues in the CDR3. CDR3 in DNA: TGTGCCAGCAGTTTCCCGGGGGGAAATTCACCCCTCCACTTT. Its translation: CASSFPGGNSPLHF.

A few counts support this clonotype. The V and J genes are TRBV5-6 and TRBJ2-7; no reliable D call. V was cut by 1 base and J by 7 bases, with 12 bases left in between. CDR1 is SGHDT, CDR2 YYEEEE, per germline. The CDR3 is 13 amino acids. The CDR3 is CASSLSQIIEQYF. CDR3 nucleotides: TGTGCCAGCAGCTTGAGTCAGATTATAGAGCAGTACTTC.

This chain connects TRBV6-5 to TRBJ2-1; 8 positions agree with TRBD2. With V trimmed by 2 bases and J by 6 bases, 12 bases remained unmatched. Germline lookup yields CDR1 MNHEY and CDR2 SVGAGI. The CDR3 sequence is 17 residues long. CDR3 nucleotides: TGTGCCAGCAGTTACCCCAGGGCGGGGGGCACCCCCAATGAGCAGTTCTTC. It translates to CASSYPRAGGTPNEQFF.

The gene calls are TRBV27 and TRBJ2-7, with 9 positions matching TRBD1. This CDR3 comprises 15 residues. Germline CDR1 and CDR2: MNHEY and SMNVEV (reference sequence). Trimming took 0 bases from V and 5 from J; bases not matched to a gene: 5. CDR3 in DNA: TGTGCCAGCAGTTTATCCTCCGGGACAGGGCACGAGCAGTACTTC. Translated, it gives CASSLSSGTGHEQYF.

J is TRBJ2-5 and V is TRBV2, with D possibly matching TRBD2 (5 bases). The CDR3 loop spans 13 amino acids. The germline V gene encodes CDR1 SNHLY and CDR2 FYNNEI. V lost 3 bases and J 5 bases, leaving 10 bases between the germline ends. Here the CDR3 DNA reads TGTGCCAGCAGTGACAGAGGGTCGGAGACCCAGTACTTC. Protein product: CASSDRGSETQYF. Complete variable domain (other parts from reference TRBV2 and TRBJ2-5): EPEVTQTPSHQVTQMGQEVILRCVPISNHLYFYWYRQILGQKVEFLVSFYNNEISEKSEIFDDQFSVERPDGSNFTLKIRSTKLEDSAMYFCASSDRGSETQYFGPGTRLLVL.

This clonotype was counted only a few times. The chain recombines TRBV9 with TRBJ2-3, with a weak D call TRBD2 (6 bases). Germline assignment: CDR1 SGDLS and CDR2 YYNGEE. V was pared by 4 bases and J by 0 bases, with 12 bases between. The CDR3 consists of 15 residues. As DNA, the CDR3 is TGTGCCAGCAGCTCGACGGGACTGAGCACAGATACGCAGTATTTT. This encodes CASSSTGLSTDTQYF.

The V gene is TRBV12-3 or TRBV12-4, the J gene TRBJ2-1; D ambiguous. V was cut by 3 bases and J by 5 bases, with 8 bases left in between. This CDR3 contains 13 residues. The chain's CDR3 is CASSLEQNNEQFF. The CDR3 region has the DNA TGTGCCAGCAGTTTGGAACAGAACAATGAGCAGTTCTTC.

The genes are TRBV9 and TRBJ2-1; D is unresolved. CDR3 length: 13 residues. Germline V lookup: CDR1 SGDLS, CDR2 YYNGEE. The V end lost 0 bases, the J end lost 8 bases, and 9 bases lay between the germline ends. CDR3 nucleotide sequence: TGTGCCAGCAGCGTAGCTTCGTCCCATGAGCAGTTCTTC. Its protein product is CASSVASSHEQFF.

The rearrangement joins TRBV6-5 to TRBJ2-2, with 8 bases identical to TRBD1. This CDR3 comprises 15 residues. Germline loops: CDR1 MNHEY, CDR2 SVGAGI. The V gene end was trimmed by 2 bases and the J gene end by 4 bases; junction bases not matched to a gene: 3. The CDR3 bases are TGTGCCAGCAGTTACGACACAGGGGGCACCGGGGAGCTGTTTTTT. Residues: CASSYDTGGTGELFF.

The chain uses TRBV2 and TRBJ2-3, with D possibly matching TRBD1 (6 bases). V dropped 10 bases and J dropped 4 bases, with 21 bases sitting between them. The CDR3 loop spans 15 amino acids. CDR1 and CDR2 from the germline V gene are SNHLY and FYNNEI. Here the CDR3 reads CATHRAPDPPDTQYF. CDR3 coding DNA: TGTGCCACCCACAGGGCACCAGACCCCCCAGATACGCAGTATTTT.

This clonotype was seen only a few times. CDR3 region: CSVEMGDRGQGDTQYF. CDR3 in DNA: TGCAGCGTTGAAATGGGGGACAGGGGGCAGGGAGATACGCAGTATTTT. The rearrangement joins TRBV29-1 to TRBJ2-3; TRBD1 agrees at 12 bases. Germline trimming cut 2 bases from V and 5 bases from J; bases unmatched to any gene: 8. The V gene's germline CDR1 is SQVTM and CDR2 ANQGSEA. The CDR3 runs to 16 residues.

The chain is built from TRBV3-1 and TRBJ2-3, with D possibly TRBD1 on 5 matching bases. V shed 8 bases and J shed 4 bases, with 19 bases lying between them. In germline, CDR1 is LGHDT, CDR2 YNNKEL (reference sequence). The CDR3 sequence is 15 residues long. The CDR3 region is CASQAAGQGADTQYF. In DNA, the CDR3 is TGTGCCAGCCAGGCTGCTGGGCAGGGCGCAGATACGCAGTATTTT.